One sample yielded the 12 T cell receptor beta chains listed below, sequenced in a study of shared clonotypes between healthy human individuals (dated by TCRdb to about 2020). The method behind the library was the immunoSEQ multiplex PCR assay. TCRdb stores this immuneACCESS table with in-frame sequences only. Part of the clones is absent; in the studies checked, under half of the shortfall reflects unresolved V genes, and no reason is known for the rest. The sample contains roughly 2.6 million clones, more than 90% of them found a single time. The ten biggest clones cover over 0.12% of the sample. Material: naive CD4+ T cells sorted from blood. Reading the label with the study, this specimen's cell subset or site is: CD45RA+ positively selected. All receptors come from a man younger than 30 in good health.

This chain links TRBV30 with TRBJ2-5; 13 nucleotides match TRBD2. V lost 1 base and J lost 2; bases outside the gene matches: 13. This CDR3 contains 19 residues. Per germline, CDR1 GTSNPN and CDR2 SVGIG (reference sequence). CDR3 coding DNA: TGTGCCTGGAGTGCGTCTCGAACTAGCGGGGGGGCGGGACAAGAGACCCAGTACTTC. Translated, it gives CAWSASRTSGGAGQETQYF.

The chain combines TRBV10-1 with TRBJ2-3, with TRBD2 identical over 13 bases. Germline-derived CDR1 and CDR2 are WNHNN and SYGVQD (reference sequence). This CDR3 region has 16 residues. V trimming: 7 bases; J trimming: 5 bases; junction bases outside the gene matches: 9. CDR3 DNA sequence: TGCGCCAGCACACAAGGGACTAGCGGGAATGAAGATACGCAGTATTTT. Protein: CASTQGTSGNEDTQYF.

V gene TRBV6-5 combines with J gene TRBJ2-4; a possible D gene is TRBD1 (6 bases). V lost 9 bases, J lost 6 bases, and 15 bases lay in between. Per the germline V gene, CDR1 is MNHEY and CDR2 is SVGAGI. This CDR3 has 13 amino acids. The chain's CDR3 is CASLGEGGNIQYF. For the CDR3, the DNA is TGTGCCAGTCTGGGGGAAGGGGGAAACATTCAGTACTTC.

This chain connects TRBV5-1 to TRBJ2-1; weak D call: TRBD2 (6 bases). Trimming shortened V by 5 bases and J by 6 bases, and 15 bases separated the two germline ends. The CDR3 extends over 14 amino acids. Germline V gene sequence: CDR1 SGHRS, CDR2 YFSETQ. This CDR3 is CASRGSTGVNEQFF. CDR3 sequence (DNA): TGCGCCAGCAGGGGTTCAACGGGGGTCAATGAGCAGTTCTTC.

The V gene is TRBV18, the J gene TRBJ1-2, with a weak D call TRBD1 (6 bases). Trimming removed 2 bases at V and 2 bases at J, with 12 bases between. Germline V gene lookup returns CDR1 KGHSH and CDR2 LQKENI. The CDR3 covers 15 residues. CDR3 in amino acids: CASSPDRFYNYGYTF. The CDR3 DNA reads TGTGCCAGCTCACCAGACAGGTTCTACAACTATGGCTACACCTTC.

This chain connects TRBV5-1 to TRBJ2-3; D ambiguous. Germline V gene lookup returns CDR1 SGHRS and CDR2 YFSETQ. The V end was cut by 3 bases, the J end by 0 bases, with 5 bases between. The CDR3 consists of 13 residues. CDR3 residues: CASSYTSTDTQYF. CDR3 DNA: TGCGCCAGCAGCTATACTAGCACAGATACGCAGTATTTT.

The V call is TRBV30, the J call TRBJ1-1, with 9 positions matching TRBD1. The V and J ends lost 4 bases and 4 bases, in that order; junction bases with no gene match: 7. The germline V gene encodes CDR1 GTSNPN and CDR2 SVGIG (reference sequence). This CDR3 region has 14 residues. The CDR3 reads CAWTRDRGFTEAFF. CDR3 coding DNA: TGTGCCTGGACGAGAGACAGGGGGTTCACTGAAGCTTTCTTT.

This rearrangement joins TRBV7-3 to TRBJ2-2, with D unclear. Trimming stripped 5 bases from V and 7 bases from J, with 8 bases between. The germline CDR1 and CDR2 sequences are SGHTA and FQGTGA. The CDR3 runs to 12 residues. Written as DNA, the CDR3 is TGTGCCAGCAGCACACGGAGCGGGGAGCTGTTTTTT. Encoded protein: CASSTRSGELFF.

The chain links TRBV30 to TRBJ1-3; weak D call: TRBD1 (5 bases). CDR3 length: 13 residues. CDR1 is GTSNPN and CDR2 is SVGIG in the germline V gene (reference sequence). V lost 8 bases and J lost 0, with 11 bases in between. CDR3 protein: CAGTESSGNTIYF. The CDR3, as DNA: TGTGCCGGGACCGAGAGCTCTGGAAACACCATATATTTT.

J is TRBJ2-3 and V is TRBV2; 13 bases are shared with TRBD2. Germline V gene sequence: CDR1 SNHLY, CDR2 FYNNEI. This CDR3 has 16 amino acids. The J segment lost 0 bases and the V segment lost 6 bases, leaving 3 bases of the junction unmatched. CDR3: CASRGTSGTSTDTQYF. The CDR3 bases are TGTGCCAGCAGAGGGACTAGCGGGACTAGCACAGATACGCAGTATTTT.

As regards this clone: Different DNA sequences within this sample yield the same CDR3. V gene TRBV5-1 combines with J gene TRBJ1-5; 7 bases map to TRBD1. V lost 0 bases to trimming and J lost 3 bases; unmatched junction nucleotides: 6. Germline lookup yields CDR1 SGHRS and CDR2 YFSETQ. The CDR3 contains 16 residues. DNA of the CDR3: TGCGCCAGCAGCTTGGAAGGGGGCAGGAACAATCAGCCCCAGCATTTT. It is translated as CASSLEGGRNNQPQHF.

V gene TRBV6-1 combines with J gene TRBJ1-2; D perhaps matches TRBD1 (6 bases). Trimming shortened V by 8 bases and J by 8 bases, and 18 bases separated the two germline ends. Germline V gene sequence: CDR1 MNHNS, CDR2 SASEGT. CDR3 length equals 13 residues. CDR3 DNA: TGTGCCAGCGCCGAACGGGACAATCACGGCTACACCTTC. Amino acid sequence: CASAERDNHGYTF.